What follows describes a single TCR beta chain. This sample is part of a study of blood T cell repertoires in COVID-19. Study information: The analysed material was cDNA or gDNA that came from T cells, B-cell-depleted T cells, or PBMCs.

This CDR3 region has 16 residues. From germline, CDR1 is MGHRA and CDR2 YSYEKL. The trim removed 6 bases at V and 4 bases at J, leaving 9 bases unmatched. Libraries were prepared by immunoSEQ multiplex PCR; TCRdb keeps only in-frame clonotypes and omits some of them. Of approximately 150,000 clones in the sample, over 70% are singletons; the top ten hold over 9.5%. The chain combines TRBV4-1 with TRBJ2-2, with TRBD2 identical over 9 bases. The sample taken for sequencing was peripheral blood. The clonotype was recovered from a man in his 60s with active or convalescent COVID-19. This chain's CDR3 is CASSIISGRVTGELFF. The DNA for the CDR3 is TGCGCCAGCAGTATTATTAGCGGGAGAGTCACCGGGGAGCTGTTTTTT.